Included here is one TCR beta chain sequence, with context. This clonotype was observed many times. Its antigen remains undetermined. No base-level quality is on record; no much larger clone is a single base apart. The sample belongs to a study of Graves' ophthalmopathy and Graves' hyperthyroidism (dated 2018 in TCRdb). The study in broad terms: Hyperthyroidism was considered stable if no progression to ophthalmopathy occurred within 18 months of follow-up. After sampling, hyperthyroidism patients received methimazole starting at 30 mg daily, and ophthalmopathy patients received high-dose intravenous methylprednisolone. To explore V-J signatures that distinguish ophthalmopathy from hyperthyroidism, a discovery set of under 110 patients was enrolled, made up of some 41 with ophthalmopathy and some 60 with stable hyperthyroidism. In total, 135 blood samples were TCR-sequenced: some 40 ophthalmopathy, some 75 hyperthyroidism and about 17 hyperthyroidism-to-ophthalmopathy patients. TCR beta repertoire signatures were used to distinguish Graves' ophthalmopathy from Graves' hyperthyroidism and to predict progression to ophthalmopathy. The independent validation cohort included roughly 19 hyperthyroidism patients plus 17 patients who later progressed from hyperthyroidism to ophthalmopathy. In several hyperthyroidism patients, the T-cell repertoires found in thyroid tissue were compared with those found in blood.

Results the study describes overall, beyond this receptor: Most expanded thyroid clonotypes with a frequency above 0.001 also appeared in blood, which suggests that blood repertoires may reflect the immune response in the thyroid. In cross-validation, the 13-signature model distinguished ophthalmopathy from stable hyperthyroidism with 85% to 90% sensitivity and about 84% specificity, and in the test set the corresponding values were approximately 80% and 68%. Sample size was not predetermined statistically, and investigators were not blinded to group allocation. In validation, the model predicted ophthalmopathy progression with more than 55% sensitivity and 72% to 80% specificity; 12 predicted patients were CT-confirmed with GO in a median of around 6 months.

CDR3 length: 15 amino acids, cysteine to phenylalanine. Just CDR3 DNA is preserved here, 45 bases in frame from base 1. Trimming removed 6 bases from V and 6 bases from J, leaving 15 bases between the germline ends. For repertoire sequencing, the TCR beta CDR3 regions were amplified from RNA transcripts. The first round was an RT-PCR using HTBI primers with the Qiagen OneStep RT-PCR kit, and this first round was followed by a second-round multiplex PCR, then size selection and purification. Libraries were sequenced on an Illumina HiSeq2000 using paired-end 100 bp reads. The authors processed their data as follows. Reads were processed with SOAPnuke, discarding reads with adapters, uncalled bases, mean Phred below 15, or no exact constant-primer or identifier match. High-quality paired reads were merged with COPE v1.2.5. Unique nucleotide sequences were defined as clonotypes and aligned to IMGT TRB V, D and J references using MiTCR v1.1. Analysis was restricted to V-J combinations with a frequency above 0.0001, which covered 99.2% of repertoires. For each V-J combination, a TCR clonal expansion and chaos score was defined as F50 clonal expansion divided by the chaos observed in the TCRdist matrix. Features were reduced by Welch's t-statistics and random forest to 10 to 15 V-J combinations, which fed a naive Bayes classifier. The Morisita-Horn index was used to measure how similar the thyroid and blood repertoires were. The public sequencing data were trimmed at Q25 with fastp and processed into clonotypes with MiXCR by TCRdb, which kept only in-frame beta chains. Rows are unified per CDR3 protein, each entry keeping the most common DNA and genes. It is TCRdb's table, rather than the study itself, that gives the V and J calls and clone size. In this sample the table shows over a million distinct CDR3 sequences, roughly 35% of which occur a single time. More than 9.5% of the sample is in the top ten clones.

Hyperthyroidism patients were newly diagnosed, were aged 18 to 65 years, and had a disease duration under 2 months. Patients with other autoimmune diseases, uncontrolled infections, pregnancy or lactation were excluded from the study. Clinical symptoms, serum thyroxine, TRAb, thyroid ultrasound and orbital computed tomography were used for diagnosis. Trizol reagent was used to extract the total RNA, and its quality was then checked on an Agilent 2100 Bioanalyzer. Sequenced sample: peripheral blood or thyroid tissue (not recorded which). The source of this sequence is an adult man with Graves' hyperthyroidism. This chain joins TRBV12-3 or TRBV12-4 to TRBJ1-6; the D gene is perhaps TRBD1, from 5 matching bases. The CDR3 reads as follows: CASSRSGPSNSPLHF. The DNA reads TGTGCCAGCAGCCGCTCAGGGCCCTCTAATTCACCCCTCCACTTT.